Below, 13 T cell receptor beta chains from the same sample are listed, as sequenced in a study of blood T cell repertoires in COVID-19. The assay was immunoSEQ multiplex PCR, and TCRdb's table has in-frame clones only and misses some. The table has about 100,000 clones, around 90% seen once; the top ten hold around 6.5%. Sequenced sample: peripheral blood. These receptors came from a woman aged 55 to 70 with acute or convalescent COVID-19.

The CDR3 loop reads CASSYGQGDQPQHF. The CDR3 DNA sequence: TGTGCCAGCAGCTACGGACAGGGGGATCAGCCCCAGCATTTT. The gene calls are TRBV11-2 and TRBJ1-5; TRBD1 agrees at 10 bases. CDR1 and CDR2 (germline): SGHAT, FQNNGV. After removal of 4 bases from V and 5 bases from J, the junction contained 2 bases not matched to a gene. The length of the CDR3 is 14 residues.

The chain couples TRBV6-5 to TRBJ2-1; TRBD2 matches at 10 bases. Germline values: CDR1 MNHEY, CDR2 SVGAGI. The CDR3 contains 13 residues. The ends lost 8 bases at V and 7 bases at J; junction bases unmatched: 5. CDR3 in amino acids: CASSRTSGNEQFF. The CDR3 DNA sequence: TGTGCCAGCTCTAGGACTAGCGGAAATGAGCAGTTCTTC.

The chain links TRBV4-1 to TRBJ2-3, with TRBD2 identical over 11 bases. CDR1 MGHRA and CDR2 YSYEKL come from the germline V gene. V shed 1 base, J shed 4 bases, and the junction held 4 bases outside the gene matches. The CDR3 has 16 amino acids. The CDR3 DNA follows: TGCGCCAGCAGCCAAGTAGCGGGAGGGGTGGCAGATACGCAGTATTTT. Amino acids: CASSQVAGGVADTQYF.

This clone has just a few counts. This sequence joins TRBV7-9 and TRBJ2-7; 8 bases are a match to TRBD1. The trim removed 6 bases at V and 2 bases at J, leaving 9 bases unmatched. In germline, CDR1 is SEHNR, CDR2 FQNEAQ (reference sequence). This CDR3 comprises 15 residues. CDR3 in amino acids: CASSRPGQETYEQYF. The CDR3 DNA is TGTGCCAGCAGTAGGCCGGGACAGGAGACCTACGAGCAGTACTTC.

This sequence joins TRBV12-5 and TRBJ2-4; 12 nucleotides line up with TRBD2. The V gene end was trimmed by 6 bases and the J gene end by 1 base; junction bases not matched to a gene: 7. This CDR3 is built from 17 residues. Germline V CDR1 and CDR2: LGHNT, FRNRAP. CDR3 loop: CASGTSGSGWAKNIQYF. The DNA for the CDR3 is TGTGCTAGTGGGACTAGCGGGAGCGGGTGGGCCAAAAACATTCAGTACTTC.

V is TRBV6-6 and J is TRBJ1-5, with 10 bases identical to TRBD1. Germline assignment: CDR1 MNHNY and CDR2 SVGAGI (reference sequence). The CDR3 loop spans 13 amino acids. The CDR3 DNA reads as TGTGCGTCTGGGACAGGGGTCAATCAGCCCCAGCATTTT. It yields the protein CASGTGVNQPQHF.

V and J are TRBV7-8 and TRBJ2-5; TRBD2 matches at 9 bases. This CDR3 contains 15 residues. Trimming took 5 bases from V and 5 from J; bases not matched to a gene: 9. From germline, CDR1 is SGHVS and CDR2 FQNEAQ. The CDR3 coding sequence is TGTGCCAGCAGCCCCGGTGCGGGAGGGCGGGAGACCCAGTACTTC. This codes for CASSPGAGGRETQYF.

The rearrangement links TRBV9 to TRBJ1-2; perhaps TRBD1 as D (6 bases). Trimming took off 3 bases at V and 4 bases at J, with 19 bases between the two ends. CDR3 size: 16 residues. From germline, CDR1 is SGDLS and CDR2 YYNGEE. The CDR3 coding sequence is TGTGCCAGCAGCGCCTTCGACAGGATTGGGGCCTATGGCTACACCTTC. This translates into CASSAFDRIGAYGYTF.

The V and J genes are TRBV6-5 and TRBJ1-6, with D perhaps matching TRBD1 (5 bases). Germline CDR1 reads MNHEY; CDR2 reads SVGAGI. This CDR3 has 13 residues. V lost 4 bases to trimming and J lost 8 bases, with 9 bases between them. CDR3 amino acids: CASSSTDHSPLHF. The CDR3 DNA sequence: TGTGCCAGCAGTTCGACAGATCATTCACCCCTCCACTTT.

The chain joins TRBV2 to TRBJ2-7; 8 nucleotides align to TRBD1. The V gene's germline CDR1 is SNHLY and CDR2 FYNNEI. The CDR3 consists of 14 residues. V shed 9 bases, J shed 1 base, and the junction held 8 bases outside the gene matches. As DNA, the CDR3 is TGTGCCAGTACCGGGACAGGAGGTTCCTACGAGCAGTACTTC. Translation: CASTGTGGSYEQYF.

The rearrangement uses TRBV2 and TRBJ1-4, with 10 positions matching TRBD1. V trimming: 4 bases; J trimming: 7 bases; junction bases outside the gene matches: 3. Germline V gene lookup returns CDR1 SNHLY and CDR2 FYNNEI. The CDR3 has 14 amino acids. The CDR3 bases are TGTGCCAGCAGTGTTAGGGACAGGGGTGAAAAACTGTTTTTT. Encoded protein: CASSVRDRGEKLFF.

V is TRBV28 and J is TRBJ1-2; unclear D gene. The CDR3 loop spans 12 amino acids. V was trimmed by 4 bases and J by 8 bases, leaving 11 bases between them. Germline assignment: CDR1 MDHEN and CDR2 SYDVKM. CDR3 DNA sequence: TGTGCCAGCAGTTCACTAGACGGAGGCTACACCTTC. Amino acid sequence: CASSSLDGGYTF.

V gene TRBV4-2 combines with J gene TRBJ2-5, with a weak D call TRBD2 (6 bases). Trimming pared 1 base from V and 4 bases from J, leaving 22 bases between. The CDR3 has 18 amino acids. Germline lookup yields CDR1 LGHNA and CDR2 YNFKEQ. For the CDR3, the DNA is TGTGCCAGCAGCCAAGGGGGTAGCGGAACCTACCTCGGAGAGACCCAGTACTTC. Encoded protein: CASSQGGSGTYLGETQYF.